This T cell receptor beta chain comes out of a study of shared clonotypes between healthy human individuals. Genomic DNA from each subset was divided evenly over several immunoSEQ plates. TCRdb's table, derived via immunoSEQ multiplex PCR, lists solely in-frame clones and lacks some. This sample has more than 450,000 clones, with 79% found just once. The CDR3 covers 16 residues. V shed 0 bases and J 4 bases; nucleotides not matched to a gene: 5. Germline V gene lookup returns CDR1 MGHRA and CDR2 YSYEKL. This clone was observed a handful of times. The TCR was taken from a woman between 40 and 55 years old in good health. Some clones in this sample may be carry-over from other donors' samples. Sequenced material: PBMCs. V is TRBV4-1 and J is TRBJ2-5; 10 nucleotides line up with TRBD2. The CDR3 DNA reads TGCGCCAGCAGCCAAGAATTCCTAGCGGGAGCAGAGACCCAGTACTTC. This gives the protein CASSQEFLAGAETQYF.